This T cell receptor beta chain was identified in a study of T cells in Graves' hyperthyroidism and ophthalmopathy. Study-wide results and limits: In validation, the model predicted ophthalmopathy. These predictions came a median roughly seven months before onset. Also found in blood were most expanded thyroid clonotypes above 0.001.

Template material for amplifying TCR beta CDR3 regions consisted of RNA transcripts. The TCR CDR3 first-round RT-PCR relied on the HTBI primer set. TCRdb reprocessed the multiplex PCR reads with MiXCR, giving one entry per CDR3 protein. The data hold a few hundred thousand distinct CDR3 sequences, with 15% to 18% observed a single time. This clonotype was found many times. Its target is unknown. Predating any ophthalmopathy symptoms, the blood sample was taken at first hyperthyroidism diagnosis. Each 10 ml fresh peripheral blood draw supplied the PBMCs. This TCR derives from a woman in her late teens or twenties with Graves' hyperthyroidism that later progressed to Graves' ophthalmopathy. The sequenced material came from blood.

In DNA, the CDR3 is TGTGCCAGCAGCTTGGGTGCGGGACCGTACAATGAGCAGTTCTTC. It specifies CASSLGAGPYNEQFF. The V call is TRBV7-9, the J call TRBJ2-1, with TRBD2 as a possible D gene (6 bases). V shed 3 bases and J shed 4 bases, with 13 bases lying between them. This CDR3 has 15 amino acids. Germline V gives CDR1 SEHNR, CDR2 FQNEAQ (reference sequence). The full variable domain, in which reference TRBV7-9 and TRBJ2-1 provide the parts outside the CDR3, is DTGVSQNPRHKITKRGQNVTFRCDPISEHNRLYWYRQTLGQGPEFLTYFQNEAQLEKSRLLSDRFSAERPKGSFSTLEIQRTEQGDSAMYLCASSLGAGPYNEQFFGPGTRLTVL.